The entry below gives a single TCR beta chain sequence along with its context. The source of the sample is a study of blood T cell repertoires in COVID-19. Study in general: Material from acute and convalescent COVID-19 was sourced from the United States, Italy and Spain. T cells, B-cell-depleted T cells, or PBMCs provided the cDNA or gDNA that served as material.

The CDR3 is 16 amino acids. Per the germline V gene, CDR1 is KGHSH and CDR2 is LQKENI. V shed 0 bases, J shed 2 bases, and the junction held 4 bases outside the gene matches. Source study methods: Researchers report that nucleated cell counts were estimated from reference gene primer amplification. Assay used: immunoSEQ multiplex PCR; TCRdb lists only in-frame clones, some missing. The V and J calls and the clone size are those of that table, but D and trimming were determined from the DNA. Here the sample spans around 220,000 clones, around 80% being singletons. The chain uses TRBV18 and TRBJ2-5, with 9 bases lining up with TRBD2. This sequence was found in a man aged 25 to 40 with active or convalescent COVID-19. The sample comprised peripheral blood. Written as DNA, the CDR3 is TGTGCCAGCTCACCACCCCGGCTAGCGGGGCAAGAGACCCAGTACTTC. It translates to CASSPPRLAGQETQYF.